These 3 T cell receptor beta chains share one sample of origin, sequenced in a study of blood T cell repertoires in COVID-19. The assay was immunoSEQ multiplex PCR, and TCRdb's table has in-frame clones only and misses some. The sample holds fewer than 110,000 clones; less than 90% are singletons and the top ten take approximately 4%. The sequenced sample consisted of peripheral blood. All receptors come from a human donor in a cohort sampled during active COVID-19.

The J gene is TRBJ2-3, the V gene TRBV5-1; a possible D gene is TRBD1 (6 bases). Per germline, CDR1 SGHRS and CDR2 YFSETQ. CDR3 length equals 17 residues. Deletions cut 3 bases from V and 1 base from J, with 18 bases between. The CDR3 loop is CASSSEPQGSGTDTQYF. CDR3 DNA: TGCGCCAGCAGCTCCGAACCCCAGGGGTCGGGCACAGATACGCAGTATTTT.

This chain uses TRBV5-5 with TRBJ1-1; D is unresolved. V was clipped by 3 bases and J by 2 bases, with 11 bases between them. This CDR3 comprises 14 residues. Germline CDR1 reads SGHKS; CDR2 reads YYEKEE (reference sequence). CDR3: CASSYAQKNTEAFF. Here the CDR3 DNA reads TGTGCCAGCAGCTACGCTCAGAAAAACACTGAAGCTTTCTTT.

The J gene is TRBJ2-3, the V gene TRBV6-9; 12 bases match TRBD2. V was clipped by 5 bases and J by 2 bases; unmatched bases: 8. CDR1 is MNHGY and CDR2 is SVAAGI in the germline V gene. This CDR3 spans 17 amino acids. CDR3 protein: CASSDLLAGGLTDTQYF. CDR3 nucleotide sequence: TGTGCCAGCAGTGACCTTCTAGCGGGAGGGCTCACAGATACGCAGTATTTT.